Included here is one T cell receptor (beta chain) sequence, with context. In germline, CDR1 is SGHTA, CDR2 FQGTGA. V lost 6 bases, J lost 9 bases, and 18 bases lay in between. The CDR3 contains 14 residues. The sample comes from a study of shared clonotypes between healthy human individuals. As processed by the authors: Junction-only sequences without quality scores were provided by ImmunoSEQ, so filtering was different. TCRdb's table, derived via immunoSEQ multiplex PCR, lists solely in-frame clones and lacks some. The V and J calls and clone size are taken from that table; D and trimming were inferred from the DNA. Among about 600,000 clones listed, about 97% were seen once.

The source of this sequence is a woman aged 25 to 39 in good health. The specimen sequenced was naive CD4+ T cells sorted from blood. Subset reported: CD45RA+ positively selected. This chain links TRBV7-3 with TRBJ2-1; the D gene is possibly TRBD1 (6 bases). The CDR3 DNA is TGTGCCAGCAGTCCGAACAGGGCCGCGAGTGAGCAGTTCTTC. It encodes CASSPNRAASEQFF.